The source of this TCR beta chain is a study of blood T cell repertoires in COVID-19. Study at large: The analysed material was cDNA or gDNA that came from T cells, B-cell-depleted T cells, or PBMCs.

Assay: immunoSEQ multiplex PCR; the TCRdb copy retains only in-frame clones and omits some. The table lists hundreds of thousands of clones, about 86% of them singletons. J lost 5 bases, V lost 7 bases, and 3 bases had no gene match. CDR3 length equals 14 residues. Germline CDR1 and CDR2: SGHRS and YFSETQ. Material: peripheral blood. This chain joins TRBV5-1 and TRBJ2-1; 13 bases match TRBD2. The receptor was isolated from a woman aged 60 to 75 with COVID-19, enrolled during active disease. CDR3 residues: CASGLAGANNEQFF. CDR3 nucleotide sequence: TGCGCCAGCGGACTAGCGGGGGCGAACAATGAGCAGTTCTTC.